The 5 T cell receptor beta chains below were found in one sample sequenced in a study of cytomegalovirus exposure and HLA in healthy donors. PCR primers comprised 60 Vbeta and 13 Jbeta primers. Measured with immunoSEQ multiplex PCR; TCRdb has only the in-frame clones, and not every one. The data show 70,000 to 100,000 clones, around 82% seen once. The specimen sequenced was PBMCs. Receptors were obtained from a man aged 18-30 years in good health and CMV-seronegative.

The rearrangement uses TRBV28 and TRBJ2-5; no definite D call. The J call may be mistaken, given a closer DNA end match to TRBJ2-7. CDR3 length: 14 amino acids. CDR1 is MDHEN and CDR2 is SYDVKM in the germline V gene. DNA for the CDR3: TGTGCCAGCAGACCAACCCGCCAGGTCCCCGAGCAGTACTTC. Residues: CASRPTRQVPEQYF.

This chain uses TRBV5-1 with TRBJ2-7, with a possible D match to TRBD1 (5 bases). The CDR3 contains 15 residues. Germline CDR1 is SGHRS and CDR2 is YFSETQ. Trimming pared 4 bases from V and 2 bases from J, leaving 16 bases between. The chain's CDR3 is CASSPLQDPTYEQYF. Written as DNA, the CDR3 is TGCGCCAGCAGCCCGCTACAGGATCCAACCTACGAGCAGTACTTC.

The chain links TRBV29-1 to TRBJ2-1; the D gene is possibly TRBD1 (5 bases). The CDR3 length is 16 residues. The V gene lost 7 bases and the J gene lost 0 bases, with 19 bases spanning the gap. Germline CDR1 and CDR2: SQVTM and ANQGSEA. This CDR3 is CSAVLGQASSYNEQFF. As DNA, the CDR3 is TGCAGCGCCGTGTTGGGGCAGGCTAGCTCCTACAATGAGCAGTTCTTC.

The chain couples TRBV7-3 to TRBJ1-6; unclear D gene. Trimming shortened V by 4 bases and J by 7 bases, and 5 bases separated the two germline ends. Per germline, CDR1 SGHTA and CDR2 FQGTGA. The CDR3 extends over 12 amino acids. DNA for the CDR3: TGTGCCAGCAGCTCCCCAAATTCACCCCTCCACTTT. Its translation is CASSSPNSPLHF.

This clone occurred once. The rearrangement links TRBV11-2 to TRBJ1-6; tentative D call: TRBD1 (6 bases). The CDR3 length is 15 residues. CDR1 is SGHAT and CDR2 is FQNNGV in the germline V gene. V dropped 1 base and J dropped 5 bases, with 9 bases sitting between them. This chain's CDR3 is CASSLGRGNNSPLHF. In DNA form, the CDR3 reads TGTGCCAGCAGCTTAGGAAGGGGGAATAATTCACCCCTCCACTTT.